Sequencing of this TCR beta chain was carried out in a study of human T cells and chemical hapten exposure. Looking at the study overall: The study traced per-sample TCR yield variation mainly to small differences in pooled library volumes. Study-level findings and limits: There were significantly more large CDR3 similarity clusters among expanded TCRs than among controls.

In its sample, this clonotype was seen a few times. Its antigen is not known. As processed by the authors: A per-sample median of around 100,000 TCRs was observed, with a range of roughly 23,224 to 750,000. TCRdb independently ran MiXCR on the RACE reads; one entry per CDR3 protein. Here the V and J calls rest on TCRdb's processing, not on the authors' analysis. The table has under 200,000 distinct CDR3 sequences, 13% to 15% seen once; the top ten hold approximately 1.5%. This sample's time point: patch test 1, 2 weeks after DPC sensitization. Treatment of the sample: therapeutic diphenylcyclopropenone sensitization with weekly scalp DPC. This receptor was identified in a woman aged 25 to 39 with alopecia areata. Some clones in this sample may be carry-over from other donors' samples. The sample was whole blood, taken in connection with sensitization to the hapten diphenylcyclopropenone (DPC).

Here the CDR3 DNA reads TGTGCCTGGAGTGTGTCCACCTCCTACGAGCAGTACTTC. Its translation: CAWSVSTSYEQYF. The V call is TRBV30, the J call TRBJ2-7; D remains unclear. V was pared by 0 bases and J by 0 bases, with 6 bases between. Germline CDR1 is GTSNPN and CDR2 is SVGIG (reference sequence). The CDR3 covers 13 residues.